This TCR beta chain stems from a study of sequential checkpoint blockade in melanoma. V lost 1 base, J lost 10 bases, and 15 bases stayed unmatched. CDR3 length: 16 amino acids. Germline assignment: CDR1 SQVTM and CDR2 ANQGSEA. Sample treatment: randomized to nivolumab then ipilimumab (arm A) or the reverse (arm B). Here immunoSEQ multiplex PCR was the method, and the copy in TCRdb shows in-frame clones only, minus some. The sample carries 30,000 to 40,000 clones, roughly 84% recorded once. The rearrangement joins TRBV29-1 to TRBJ2-1; 8 bases are shared with TRBD1. Specimen: CD8+ T cells sorted from blood (inferred from file names), collected from a patient given nivolumab and ipilimumab in sequence. The clonotype was recovered from a human donor with melanoma. In DNA form, the CDR3 reads TGCAGCGTTGAAGGGTTGGCGGACAGGGCCGCTGAGGAGCAGTTCTTC. Protein: CSVEGLADRAAEEQFF.